These 14 T cell receptor beta chains were sequenced from one sample in a study of control samples from healthy donors and cancer patients. The table came from immunoSEQ multiplex PCR; TCRdb's copy has only in-frame clones and leaves some out. The sample carries approximately 150,000 clones, around 90% recorded once. The material sequenced was blood. Source of these receptors: a man younger than 45 in good health.

This sequence joins TRBV18 and TRBJ2-7; D is perhaps TRBD2 (6 bases). V lost 5 bases, J lost 2 bases, and 10 bases lay in between. Germline CDR1 is KGHSH and CDR2 is LQKENI. The CDR3 totals 13 residues. The CDR3, as DNA: TGTGCCAGCTCATTAGCGGACCCCTACGAGCAGTACTTC. It encodes CASSLADPYEQYF.

Only one count was recorded for this clone. The chain carries TRBV5-4 and TRBJ2-7; tentative D call: TRBD1 (6 bases). Germline loops: CDR1 SGHNT, CDR2 YYREEE (reference sequence). The V gene lost 1 base and the J gene lost 1 base, with 9 bases spanning the gap. The CDR3 is 14 residues long. The CDR3 reads CASSLKQGSYEQYF. The DNA of the CDR3 is TGTGCCAGCAGCTTGAAACAGGGTTCCTACGAGCAGTACTTC.

The chain links TRBV11-3 to TRBJ2-1; D is possibly TRBD1 or TRBD2 (6 bases each). Deletions cut 5 bases from V and 5 bases from J, with 13 bases between. CDR3 length: 14 residues. Per the germline V gene, CDR1 is SGHNT and CDR2 is YENEEA. This CDR3 reads CASSPEGGHNEQFF. In DNA form, the CDR3 reads TGTGCCAGCAGCCCAGAGGGGGGCCACAATGAGCAGTTCTTC.

CDR3 in amino acids: CASSLETGVYGYTF. CDR3 bases: TGCGCCAGCAGCTTGGAGACAGGGGTCTATGGCTACACCTTC. This chain connects TRBV5-1 to TRBJ1-2; 8 nucleotides agree with TRBD1. This CDR3 is built from 14 residues. With 0 bases clipped from V and 4 bases from J, the junction kept 2 bases outside the gene matches. Germline V gene data show CDR1 as SGHRS and CDR2 as YFSETQ.

J is TRBJ2-7 and V is TRBV7-2; D is perhaps TRBD2 (6 bases). Germline V lookup: CDR1 SGHTA, CDR2 FQGNSA. V was pared by 5 bases and J by 2 bases, with 16 bases between. The CDR3 has 15 residues. CDR3 residues: CASSILRGGAYEQYF. The CDR3 DNA sequence: TGTGCCAGCAGCATCCTCCGAGGAGGGGCCTACGAGCAGTACTTC.

The chain recombines TRBV7-8 with TRBJ1-5, with 7 bases lining up with TRBD1. There are 14 residues in the CDR3. J gave up 7 bases and V 5 bases, and 8 bases lay outside the gene matches. Per germline, CDR1 SGHVS and CDR2 FQNEAQ. CDR3 amino acids: CASSQNRGGQPQHF. The CDR3 bases are TGTGCCAGCAGCCAAAACAGGGGTGGACAGCCCCAGCATTTT. Drawing the rest from reference TRBV7-8 and TRBJ1-5, the complete variable domain is GAGVSQSPRYKVAKRGQDVALRCDPISGHVSLFWYQQALGQGPEFLTYFQNEAQLDKSGLPSDRFFAERPEGSVSTLKIQRTQQEDSAVYLCASSQNRGGQPQHFGDGTRLSIL.

The V call is TRBV5-1, the J call TRBJ2-1; 7 bases fit TRBD2. J lost 0 bases, V lost 3 bases, and 3 bases had no gene match. The CDR3 loop spans 15 amino acids. Per the germline V gene, CDR1 is SGHRS and CDR2 is YFSETQ. This CDR3 reads CASSSAGYSYNEQFF. The DNA of the CDR3 is TGCGCCAGCAGCTCAGCGGGATACTCCTACAATGAGCAGTTCTTC.

The V call is TRBV7-3, the J call TRBJ2-7; D not certain. From germline, CDR1 is SGHTA and CDR2 FQGTGA. This CDR3 is built from 13 residues. The V end lost 0 bases, the J end lost 3 bases, and 6 bases lay between the germline ends. DNA for the CDR3: TGTGCCAGCAGCTTAACGTTCAACTACGAGCAGTACTTC. Amino acid sequence: CASSLTFNYEQYF.

The genes are TRBV6-5 and TRBJ1-2, with D perhaps matching TRBD1 (6 bases). The CDR3 is 15 amino acids. Looked up from germline, CDR1 is MNHEY and CDR2 is SVGAGI. V gave up 4 bases and J gave up 4 bases, with 16 bases separating them. CDR3 in DNA: TGTGCCAGCAGTTCCGAGAGGGGGACCCGCTATGGCTACACCTTC. Amino acids: CASSSERGTRYGYTF.

J is TRBJ2-5 and V is TRBV20-1; 7 positions match TRBD1. In germline, CDR1 is DFQATT, CDR2 SNEGSKA (reference sequence). The CDR3 contains 11 residues. Written as DNA, the CDR3 is TGCAGCGGAGACAGGGTGGAGACCCAGTACTTC. It codes for CSGDRVETQYF.

This clone appeared once. The chain employs TRBV5-1 and TRBJ2-1, with 8 bases identical to TRBD2. Germline CDR1 SGHRS, CDR2 YFSETQ. The CDR3 extends over 16 amino acids. Germline trimming cut 4 bases from V and 7 bases from J; bases unmatched to any gene: 13. Written as DNA, the CDR3 is TGCGCCAGCAGCCTTAGCGGGACCCCCGGCCTAAATGAGCAGTTCTTC. It specifies CASSLSGTPGLNEQFF.

The V gene is TRBV5-4, the J gene TRBJ2-1; 8 positions match TRBD2. The CDR3 extends over 13 amino acids. Trimming at V came to 3 bases and at J to 9 bases, leaving 5 bases not matched to a gene. CDR1 and CDR2 (germline): SGHNT, YYREEE (reference sequence). CDR3 in amino acids: CASSYWTSSEQFF. The CDR3 DNA reads as TGTGCCAGCAGCTACTGGACTAGCTCTGAGCAGTTCTTC.

The rearrangement links TRBV9 to TRBJ2-3; 11 bases fit TRBD2. The CDR3 loop spans 16 amino acids. The germline V gene encodes CDR1 SGDLS and CDR2 YYNGEE. V lost 3 bases and J lost 6; bases outside the gene matches: 9. CDR3 nucleotide sequence: TGTGCCAGCAGCGGCAGTAGCGGGAGGGCCGGTGATACGCAGTATTTT. This codes for CASSGSSGRAGDTQYF.

V gene TRBV2 combines with J gene TRBJ2-7; TRBD2 matches at 7 bases. CDR1 is SNHLY, CDR2 FYNNEI, per germline. CDR3 size: 12 residues. V shed 6 bases and J 6 bases; nucleotides not matched to a gene: 5. Written as DNA, the CDR3 is TGTGCCAGCAGCCGGGAGGTCGGCGAGCAGTACTTC. As protein: CASSREVGEQYF.